A selection of T cell receptor beta chains follows, all from one sample in a study of blood T cell repertoires in COVID-19. Sequencing used immunoSEQ multiplex PCR; TCRdb keeps in-frame clones, though not all of them. The data show some 120,000 clones, approximately 90% seen once. Specimen: peripheral blood. The source of these receptors is a man between 45 and 60 years old with COVID-19, enrolled during active disease. CDR3s include the opening cysteine and the closing phenylalanine or tryptophan. The order of the fields is J gene, D gene, V gene, clone size, CDR3 DNA, CDR3 protein. D genes are given only for firm matches. The size of a clone is reported for some rows only, either as once, few or many, or as a class for expanded clones.

TRBJ2-5 | TRBD2 | TRBV3-1/TRBV3-2 | NA | TGTGCCAGCAGCCAATCACTAGCGAGGGAGACCCAGTACTTC | CASSQSLARETQYF
TRBJ1-1 | NA | TRBV5-6 | once | TGTGCCAGCAGCTTGGAGGGGATGAGGACTGAAGCTTTCTTT | CASSLEGMRTEAFF
TRBJ2-1 | TRBD1 | TRBV7-3 | NA | TGTGCCAGCAGCGCGTCGGGACAGGGCCCCGATGAGCAGTTCTTC | CASSASGQGPDEQFF
TRBJ2-5 | NA | TRBV25-1 | NA | TGTGCCAGCAGTGAAGGGTTAGGGAGGGAGACCCAGTACTTC | CASSEGLGRETQYF
TRBJ1-2 | TRBD1 | TRBV3-1/TRBV3-2 | NA | TGTGCCAGCAGCTATGACAGGGTGGACTATGGCTACACCTTC | CASSYDRVDYGYTF
TRBJ2-5 | NA | TRBV27 | NA | TGTGCCAGCAGTGAGTGGGGGAGGAGAGAGACCCAGTACTTC | CASSEWGRRETQYF
TRBJ1-1 | TRBD1 | TRBV10-3 | NA | TGTGCCATCAGAGGACAGGGGTGGGACACTGAAGCTTTCTTT | CAIRGQGWDTEAFF
TRBJ2-3 | TRBD2 | TRBV5-6 | NA | TGTGCCAGCAGCACCACTAGCGGCACAGGCACAGATACGCAGTATTTT | CASSTTSGTGTDTQYF
TRBJ2-7 | NA | TRBV28 | NA | TGTGCCAGCAGTTTCCTTAAAGGAGGTACCTACGAGCAGTACTTC | CASSFLKGGTYEQYF
TRBJ1-2 | TRBD1 | TRBV7-9 | once | TGTGCCAGCAGCCTCGGACAGGGACTTAATGGCTACACCTTC | CASSLGQGLNGYTF
TRBJ1-5 | TRBD1 | TRBV7-8 | NA | TGTGCCAGCAGCCATATGGCAGGGGGGTTAAAATTT | CASSHMAGGLKF
TRBJ2-2 | NA | TRBV27 | NA | TGTGCCAGCAGTTTGGGGGCGCTGACCGGGGAGCTGTTTTTT | CASSLGALTGELFF
TRBJ1-2 | TRBD1 | TRBV18 | NA | TGTGCCAGCTCAGCGGGGACAGGGGCTACGAGCGGCTACACCTTC | CASSAGTGATSGYTF
TRBJ2-3 | NA | TRBV11-2 | NA | TGTGCCAGCAGCCCCAGGGCGAGCACAGATACGCAGTATTTT | CASSPRASTDTQYF
TRBJ2-3 | TRBD2 | TRBV13 | NA | TGTGCCAGCAGCCACCGGGATGGGGGGGCAGATACGCAGTATTTT | CASSHRDGGADTQYF
TRBJ1-5 | NA | TRBV19 | NA | TGTGCCAGTAGTATAGACAGGAGGAGCAATCAGCCCCAGCATTTT | CASSIDRRSNQPQHF